This T cell receptor beta chain was obtained from a study of blood T cell repertoires in COVID-19. Profiling relied on immunoSEQ multiplex PCR, and the TCRdb table lists in-frame clones only, not all of them. The sample has more than 150,000 clones, more than 65% seen once; the top ten hold about 11%. CDR1 and CDR2 from the germline V gene are LGHNA and YNFKEQ. This CDR3 spans 14 amino acids. Trimming shortened V by 0 bases and J by 6 bases, and 11 bases separated the two germline ends. The clonotype comes from a man over 45 who had recovered from COVID-19. The genes are TRBV4-2 and TRBJ1-2; possibly TRBD1 for D (5 bases). The source material was PBMCs or T cells enriched from blood (not recorded which). The CDR3 sequence is CASSQDSGRDGYTF. The CDR3 DNA is TGTGCCAGCAGCCAAGATTCAGGGAGGGATGGCTACACCTTC.